This T cell receptor (beta chain) was identified in a study of response to subunit inactivated influenza vaccine. Study-level results: The authors suggested that every seasonal influenza vaccination recruits few new T cells.

TCRdb reprocessed the RT-PCR reads with MiXCR, giving one entry per CDR3 protein. The sample lists 600,000 to 700,000 distinct CDR3 sequences, around 13% occurring once. The CDR3 length is 14 residues. Germline V gene lookup returns CDR1 SGHRS and CDR2 YFSETQ. The V end lost 5 bases, the J end lost 1 base, and 11 bases lay between the germline ends. For this clonotype: Antigen: not known.

The sequence was collected from a man between 50 and 59 years old who received an inactivated influenza vaccine. Source: PBMCs from blood, taken around two weeks before vaccination. The gene calls are TRBV5-1 and TRBJ2-3; the D gene is possibly TRBD1 (6 bases). The chain's CDR3 is CASSGGVGTDTQYF. In DNA form, the CDR3 reads TGCGCCAGCAGTGGGGGCGTGGGCACAGATACGCAGTATTTT.